The T cell receptor (beta chain) described here comes from a study of siplizumab effects on memory and regulatory T cells (dated by TCRdb to about 2019). Study-level background: The study examined how the anti-CD2 antibody siplizumab affects alloreactive T-cell subsets in allogeneic mixed lymphocyte reactions built from human PBMCs.

The paper as a whole reports these results and caveats: Siplizumab significantly reduced the cumulative frequency of alloreactive sequences traceable to unstimulated CD4+ memory T cells. Unstimulated naive T cells appeared more diverse than memory T cells, and naive cells seemed to contribute substantially to the alloresponse. Because sequences below about 10^-5 frequency were poorly captured, only a minor fraction of alloreactive clones could be mapped to unstimulated subsets. Among mappable alloreactive CD4+ clones, an average Treg-derived fraction of almost 70% was observed with siplizumab, compared with roughly 25% in control reactions. Whether proliferating Tregs from siplizumab cultures were suppressive was not functionally confirmed. About 80-96% of proliferating CD4+ or CD8+ clones could not be given a naive or memory phenotype.

In regard to this clone: Its binding antigen is unknown. No much larger clonotype is one base removed from it; base qualities were not supplied.

Trimming takes 3 bases off V and 3 bases off J; junction bases not matched to a gene: 10. The CDR3 numbers 18 residues from cysteine through phenylalanine. The only DNA kept is the CDR3, 54 bases in frame from the first base. According to the germline V gene, CDR1 reads MGHRA and CDR2 reads YSYEKL. TCRbeta CDR3 sequencing was performed on sorted unstimulated T cells and on proliferating T cells recovered from mixed lymphocyte reactions. Fresh whole blood from ten to eleven HLA-typed healthy donors served as the source for isolating PBMCs. Receptor libraries were prepared by the immunoSEQ multiplex PCR assay. Approximately 10^5 TCR templates per sample were assayed on the deep sequencing platform. Genomic DNA extracted from sorted T cells was the material used for TCRbeta CDR3 sequencing. In the original analysis: The R programming language was used for clonal analysis of TCRbeta CDR3 data. Comparing unstimulated samples against CFSE-low samples taken after the reaction was how alloreactive CD4+ and CD8+ clones were defined. Alloreactive CD4+ clones were assigned to regulatory or non-regulatory origin by matching sequences to sorted unstimulated Treg and non-Treg repertoires. TCRdb took over this immuneACCESS table, retaining in-frame rearrangements with V and J assigned. Such tables are incomplete; in checked studies, under half of the missing clones stem from an unresolved V gene, and the remainder is unexplained. The DNA gave D and trimming, while V, J and clone size come from that table. The sample table contains about 97,000 clones; only one count was recorded for around 90% of them. 0.9% to 1.4% of the sample lies in the top ten.

This TCR came from a human donor in good health. Rearrangement joined TRBV4-1 to TRBJ2-1; TRBD2 fits 11 bases in the junction. The sample taken for sequencing was CD4+ T cells sorted from blood. CDR3 region: CASSQIAAGTSGYNEQFF. The DNA sequence follows: TGCGCCAGCAGCCAGATAGCCGCCGGGACTAGCGGCTACAATGAGCAGTTCTTC.